This T cell receptor (beta chain) originates from a study of blood T cell repertoires in COVID-19. Turning to the study itself: Researchers got acute and convalescent COVID-19 samples from the United States, Italy and Spain.

Germline V gene sequence: CDR1 SGHTA, CDR2 FQGNSA. Trimming pared 6 bases from V and 3 bases from J, leaving 18 bases between. The CDR3 runs 16 residues. The method was immunoSEQ multiplex PCR; TCRdb's version includes in-frame clones alone and lacks a portion of them. The sample yields some 700,000 clones, approximately 90% seen once. Material: peripheral blood. The V call is TRBV7-2, the J call TRBJ1-5, with D possibly TRBD1 on 6 matching bases. The origin of this receptor is a woman under 30 with acute or convalescent COVID-19. The CDR3 region has the DNA TGTGCCAGCAGACCGGGGGGCGGTCGCCACAATCAGCCCCAGCATTTT. Residues: CASRPGGGRHNQPQHF.